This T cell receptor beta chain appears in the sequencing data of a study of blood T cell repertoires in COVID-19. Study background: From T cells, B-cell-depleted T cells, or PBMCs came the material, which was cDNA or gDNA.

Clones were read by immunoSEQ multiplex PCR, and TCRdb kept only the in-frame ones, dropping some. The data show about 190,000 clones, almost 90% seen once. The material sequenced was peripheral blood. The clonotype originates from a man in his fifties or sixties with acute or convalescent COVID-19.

The DNA for the CDR3 is TGTGCCAGCAGCCCGCCATTCTCTAGCGGGAGAATAGTCGGGGAGCTGTTTTTT. Residues: CASSPPFSSGRIVGELFF. V and J are TRBV7-2 and TRBJ2-2; TRBD2 agrees at 10 bases. CDR1 and CDR2 (germline): SGHTA, FQGNSA. The CDR3 has 18 amino acids. The ends lost 5 bases at V and 7 bases at J; junction bases unmatched: 16. The full variable domain, in which reference TRBV7-2 and TRBJ2-2 provide the parts outside the CDR3, is GAGVSQSPSNKVTEKGKDVELRCDPISGHTALYWYRQSLGQGLEFLIYFQGNSAPDKSGLPSDRFSAERTGGSVSTLTIQRTQQEDSAVYLCASSPPFSSGRIVGELFFGEGSRLTVL.